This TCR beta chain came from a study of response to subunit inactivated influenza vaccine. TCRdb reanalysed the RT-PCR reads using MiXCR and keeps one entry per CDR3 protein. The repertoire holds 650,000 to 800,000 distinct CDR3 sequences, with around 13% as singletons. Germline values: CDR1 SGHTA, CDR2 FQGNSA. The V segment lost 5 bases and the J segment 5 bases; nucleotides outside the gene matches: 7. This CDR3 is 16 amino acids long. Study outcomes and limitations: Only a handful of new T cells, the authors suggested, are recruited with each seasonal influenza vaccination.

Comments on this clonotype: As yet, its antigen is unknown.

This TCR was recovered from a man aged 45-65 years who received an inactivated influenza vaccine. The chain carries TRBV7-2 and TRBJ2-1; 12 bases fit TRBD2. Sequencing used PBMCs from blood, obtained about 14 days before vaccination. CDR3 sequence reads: CASSRRTSGVHNEQFF. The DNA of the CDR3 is TGTGCCAGCAGCCGTAGGACTAGCGGGGTACACAATGAGCAGTTCTTC.